This TCR beta chain was captured by sequencing in a study of CXCR3-negative and CXCR3-positive naive CD8 T cells. Study-wide results and limits: CXCR3 expression partially decreased after cryopreservation; most assays used fresh PBMCs. The study found that naive CXCR3-negative and CXCR3-positive cells shared TRBV-TRBJ usage, while memory cells differed. For memory CD8+ cells diversity was much lower, but both naive subsets had comparably high diversity.

CDR1 is MGHDK and CDR2 is SYGVNS in the germline V gene. The CDR3 runs 12 residues. Of note for this clonotype: Its antigen is unidentified.

Libraries of TRB cDNA were made by 5' RACE and carried UMIs. Each CDR3 protein gets one entry in TCRdb, which reprocessed the 5' RACE reads and gives no DNA. This sample contains more than 50,000 distinct CDR3 sequences. The specimen sequenced was naive CXCR3- CD8+ T cells from blood. Subset here: CD45RO-CCR7+CD27+CD95- naive CD8+ T cells lacking CXCR3 (TNR3-). The chain couples TRBV25-1 to TRBJ2-2; TCRdb selects TRBD1, and the lack of DNA leaves this call unchecked. The source of this sequence is a human donor in good health. Some clones in this sample may be carry-over from other donors' samples. The CDR3 loop reads CASSEGAGELFF.